These T cell receptor beta chains were read from a single sample in a study of spatial heterogeneity in lung cancer. TCRdb re-called the 5' RACE reads with MiXCR, one entry per CDR3 protein. The sample lists 45,000 to 65,000 distinct CDR3 sequences, roughly 7% occurring once. The specimen was PBMCs, collected at surgery. These receptors originate from a female donor with early-stage non-small cell lung cancer. CDR3s include the opening cysteine and the closing phenylalanine or tryptophan. The order of the fields is D gene, J gene, V gene, clone size, CDR3 protein, CDR3 DNA. The D gene is left open where the match is weak. Expanded clones get a size class; other rows say once, few or many, or leave the size out.

NA TRBJ1-1 TRBV28 many CASSPTGLRNTEAFF TGTGCCAGCAGCCCAACAGGGTTGAGGAACACTGAAGCTTTCTTT
NA TRBJ2-5 TRBV4-2 NA CASSQDPTGAETQYF TGTGCCAGCAGCCAAGACCCAACGGGGGCTGAGACCCAGTACTTC
NA TRBJ2-7 TRBV5-6 NA CASSHRAVYPYEQYF TGTGCCAGCAGCCACCGGGCGGTTTACCCATACGAGCAGTACTTC
NA TRBJ2-7 TRBV24-1 NA CAASDADGTYEQYF TGTGCCGCCAGTGATGCTGACGGGACCTACGAGCAGTACTTC
NA TRBJ2-3 TRBV11-2 NA CASSYSGGRVYTDTQYF TGTGCCAGCAGCTACTCCGGGGGCAGGGTATATACAGATACGCAGTATTTT
NA TRBJ1-3 TRBV5-5 few CASSFGASGNTIYF TGTGCCAGCAGCTTTGGGGCATCTGGAAACACCATATATTTT
NA TRBJ1-1 TRBV7-9 NA CASSLYFEGTEAFF TGTGCCAGCAGCTTATATTTTGAGGGCACTGAAGCTTTCTTT
NA TRBJ1-5 TRBV6-2/TRBV6-3 NA CASRDANQPQHF TGTGCCAGCAGGGACGCCAATCAGCCCCAGCATTTT
NA TRBJ2-7 TRBV5-1 many CASSSDRYEQYF TGCGCCAGCAGCTCTGACAGATACGAGCAGTACTTC
NA TRBJ1-1 TRBV6-5 medium-sized CASRRQSNTEAFF TGTGCCAGCCGACGGCAATCGAACACTGAAGCTTTCTTT
NA TRBJ1-4 TRBV19 many CASSLQGVPNEKLFF TGTGCCAGTAGCCTACAGGGTGTTCCTAATGAAAAACTGTTTTTT
NA TRBJ2-3 TRBV6-4 few CASSAVNTDTQYF TGTGCCAGCAGTGCAGTGAACACAGATACGCAGTATTTT
NA TRBJ1-1 TRBV5-1 many CASGQGGRENTEAFF TGCGCCAGCGGCCAAGGGGGAAGAGAGAACACTGAAGCTTTCTTT
NA TRBJ2-3 TRBV5-1 many CASSSEGGASTDTQYF TGCGCCAGCAGCTCGGAAGGGGGGGCTAGCACAGATACGCAGTATTTT
NA TRBJ2-1 TRBV2 many CASSTGTPSNEQFF TGTGCCAGCAGTACCGGGACCCCTAGCAATGAGCAGTTCTTC
NA TRBJ1-3 TRBV3-1 many CASSQDRNTIYF TGTGCCAGCAGCCAAGATCGGAACACCATATATTTT
NA TRBJ1-4 TRBV25-1 few CASSEFGSNEKLFF TGTGCCAGCAGTGAATTTGGGAGTAATGAAAAACTGTTTTTT
TRBD2 TRBJ2-3 TRBV7-2 many CASSLVLAGDTQYF TGTGCCAGCAGCTTAGTTCTAGCGGGGGATACGCAGTATTTT
TRBD1 TRBJ2-3 TRBV7-2 few CASSSRGPLDTQYF TGTGCCAGCAGCTCGAGGGGGCCCCTTGATACGCAGTATTTT
TRBD1 TRBJ2-3 TRBV10-3 NA CAISGGTGSVTDTQYF TGTGCCATCAGTGGGGGGACAGGGTCTGTCACAGATACGCAGTATTTT
NA TRBJ2-1 TRBV11-2 many CASSLVGEAQFF TGTGCCAGCAGCTTAGTCGGTGAGGCGCAGTTCTTC
TRBD1 TRBJ2-5 TRBV25-1 many CASSSGQGRETQYF TGTGCCAGCAGTTCCGGACAGGGAAGGGAGACCCAGTACTTC
NA TRBJ2-2 TRBV28 NA CASSLAGSGRGPGELFF TGTGCCAGCAGCCTAGCCGGGAGCGGACGGGGGCCCGGGGAGCTGTTTTTT
NA TRBJ1-2 TRBV4-2 few CASSSRGGSNYGYTF TGTGCCAGCAGCAGTAGAGGGGGGTCTAACTATGGCTACACCTTC
TRBD1 TRBJ1-5 TRBV6-6 many CASSYELQGDQPQHF TGTGCCAGCAGTTACGAATTACAGGGGGATCAGCCCCAGCATTTT
TRBD1 TRBJ2-5 TRBV29-1 many CSIGQGSSQETQYF TGCAGCATTGGACAGGGCTCCTCCCAAGAGACCCAGTACTTC
NA TRBJ1-3 TRBV15 few CATSRARGNGNTIYF TGTGCCACCAGCAGAGCGAGGGGGAACGGAAACACCATATATTTT
NA TRBJ2-3 TRBV9 many CASSERQVTDTQYF TGTGCCAGCAGCGAGAGACAGGTCACAGATACGCAGTATTTT
TRBD2 TRBJ2-1 TRBV20-1 many CSAPTSGGDNEQFF TGCAGTGCCCCTACTAGCGGGGGGGACAATGAGCAGTTCTTC
TRBD1 TRBJ2-1 TRBV6-2/TRBV6-3 many CATTEPGGSNEQFF TGTGCCACCACGGAGCCAGGGGGTTCAAATGAGCAGTTCTTC
NA TRBJ2-2 TRBV7-2 many CASSFLVQVPGELFF TGTGCCAGCAGCTTCTTGGTTCAGGTGCCCGGGGAGCTGTTTTTT
TRBD2 TRBJ2-1 TRBV3-1 many CASSRTPSGAYNEQFF TGTGCCAGCAGCAGAACCCCAAGCGGGGCTTACAATGAGCAGTTCTTC
NA TRBJ1-5 TRBV19 many CASTPIHPPADQPQHF TGTGCCAGTACTCCCATTCACCCTCCGGCGGATCAGCCCCAGCATTTT
NA TRBJ2-5 TRBV5-4 many CASSYTGTVETQYF TGTGCCAGCAGCTACACAGGAACGGTTGAGACCCAGTACTTC
NA TRBJ2-7 TRBV10-2 many CASREGTYEQYF TGCGCCAGCAGAGAGGGAACCTACGAGCAGTACTTC
NA TRBJ2-6 TRBV2 many CASSEQVLGANVLTF TGTGCCAGCAGTGAGCAGGTGCTGGGGGCCAACGTCCTGACTTTC
NA TRBJ2-7 TRBV11-2 many CASSSLRGRASYEQYF TGTGCCAGCAGCTCCCTTCGAGGCAGGGCATCCTACGAGCAGTACTTC
NA TRBJ1-2 TRBV29-1 many CSVVTGGYDDYTF TGCAGCGTTGTAACCGGAGGATATGACGACTACACCTTC
NA TRBJ2-5 TRBV11-2 NA CASGQTQYF TGTGCCAGCGGGCAGACCCAGTACTTC
NA TRBJ1-2 TRBV10-2 many CASSESRGSYGYTF TGCGCCAGCAGTGAGTCCAGGGGATCCTATGGCTACACCTTC
NA TRBJ2-1 TRBV28 many CASSLRGGYNEQFF TGTGCCAGCAGTCTCAGGGGCGGATACAATGAGCAGTTCTTC
NA TRBJ1-1 TRBV9 many CASSHTNEMNTEAFF TGTGCCAGCAGCCACACAAACGAGATGAACACTGAAGCTTTCTTT
NA TRBJ2-2 TRBV5-1 many CASSLAAPVTGELFF TGCGCCAGCAGCTTGGCCGCTCCGGTAACCGGGGAGCTGTTTTTT
NA TRBJ1-4 TRBV19 many CASSPPDGNGGEKLFF TGTGCCAGTTCCCCCCCTGATGGGAACGGAGGTGAAAAACTGTTTTTT
NA TRBJ2-1 TRBV15 many CATSRGVEQFF TGTGCCACCAGCAGAGGGGTTGAGCAGTTCTTC
TRBD1 TRBJ1-1 TRBV29-1 medium-sized CSASQQGAHTEAFF TGCAGCGCATCCCAACAGGGGGCACACACTGAAGCTTTCTTT
NA TRBJ2-3 TRBV12-3/TRBV12-4 few CASSLGKNTQYF TGTGCCAGCAGTTTAGGAAAGAATACGCAGTATTTT
NA TRBJ1-5 TRBV12-3/TRBV12-4 many CASSLGLEPQHF TGTGCCAGCAGTTTAGGGCTGGAGCCCCAGCATTTT
NA TRBJ2-5 TRBV7-8 many CASSLVFGLGPSQETQYF TGTGCCAGCAGCTTAGTGTTCGGGTTAGGACCGTCGCAAGAGACCCAGTACTTC
NA TRBJ1-5 TRBV28 many CASSYSRRGLGQPQHF TGTGCCAGCAGTTATTCAAGGAGGGGTTTGGGTCAGCCCCAGCATTTT
NA TRBJ1-5 TRBV20-1 few CSARLGMNQPQHF TGCAGTGCTAGACTAGGGATGAATCAGCCCCAGCATTTT
NA TRBJ2-3 TRBV4-3 many CASSEDQGSTDTQYF TGCGCCAGCAGCGAGGATCAGGGTAGCACAGATACGCAGTATTTT
NA TRBJ1-1 TRBV28 NA CASSGGSIGQFMNTEAFF TGTGCCAGCAGTGGGGGAAGTATCGGACAGTTCATGAACACTGAAGCTTTCTTT
TRBD1 TRBJ1-4 TRBV27 NA CASSRGGAGEKLFF TGTGCCAGCAGTCGAGGGGGCGCGGGCGAAAAACTGTTTTTT
NA TRBJ1-2 TRBV5-1 few CASRSGPTNYGYTF TGCGCCAGCAGGTCAGGGCCTACTAACTATGGCTACACCTTC
NA TRBJ2-7 TRBV10-3 NA CAISPIESYEQYF TGTGCCATCAGTCCCATAGAAAGCTACGAGCAGTACTTC
TRBD2 TRBJ2-5 TRBV5-1 few CASSWSPTSEETQYF TGCGCCAGCAGCTGGTCCCCTACTAGCGAAGAGACCCAGTACTTC
NA TRBJ2-3 TRBV28 many CASTRGGDTQYF TGTGCCAGCACACGGGGAGGAGATACGCAGTATTTT
TRBD2 TRBJ2-4 TRBV28 many CASSPRGGLQNIQYF TGTGCCAGCAGTCCCCGGGGGGGGCTCCAAAACATTCAGTACTTC